One sample yielded the 15 T cell receptor beta chains listed below, sequenced in a study of blood T cell repertoires in COVID-19. The repertoire was sequenced with immunoSEQ multiplex PCR; TCRdb's copy has only in-frame clones and lacks some. The table lists 400,000 or so clones, about 90% of them singletons. Sequencing was carried out using PBMCs or T cells enriched from blood (not recorded which). The receptors stem from a man younger than 30 who had recovered from COVID-19.

This clone was detected only once. This rearrangement joins TRBV5-1 to TRBJ1-2; no definite D call. The CDR3 is 14 amino acids. The V gene lost 4 bases and the J gene lost 6 bases, with 16 bases spanning the gap. CDR1 and CDR2 (germline): SGHRS, YFSETQ. DNA for the CDR3: TGCGCCAGCAGCGACGGGGAGCAGAGAGATGGCTACACCTTC. The encoded protein is CASSDGEQRDGYTF.

The rearrangement joins TRBV10-3 to TRBJ1-1; possibly TRBD1 for D (5 bases). Germline CDR1 reads ENHRY; CDR2 reads SYGVKD. Trimming cost V 9 bases and J 0 bases, with 11 bases left between them. This CDR3 has 13 amino acids. CDR3 bases: TGTGCCATTAGACAGTGGATGAACACTGAAGCTTTCTTT. Translating gives CAIRQWMNTEAFF.

This chain uses TRBV9 with TRBJ1-3; D call uncertain. V lost 0 bases, J lost 2 bases, and 6 bases lay in between. CDR3 length: 14 amino acids. Looked up from germline, CDR1 is SGDLS and CDR2 is YYNGEE. As DNA, the CDR3 is TGTGCCAGCAGCGTAGTCGAGACTGGAAACACCATATATTTT. It translates to CASSVVETGNTIYF.

The V and J genes are TRBV19 and TRBJ2-2; 9 bases are shared with TRBD1. V dropped 5 bases and J dropped 8; count of bases not matched to a gene: 6. CDR1 is LNHDA and CDR2 is SQIVND in the germline V gene (reference sequence). This CDR3 is 14 amino acids long. The CDR3, as DNA: TGTGCCAGTAGTCGCGACAGGGGGTTAGGGGAGCTGTTTTTT. Translated, it gives CASSRDRGLGELFF.

The V and J genes are TRBV28 and TRBJ2-7; 8 bases are a match to TRBD2. CDR3 length equals 15 residues. V gave up 3 bases and J gave up 1 base; unmatched junction bases: 5. Germline V CDR1 and CDR2: MDHEN, SYDVKM. This CDR3 reads CASSFSGGASYEQYF. The CDR3 coding sequence is TGTGCCAGCAGTTTCTCGGGAGGGGCTTCCTACGAGCAGTACTTC.

V and J are TRBV5-1 and TRBJ1-1; unclear D gene. Trimming removed 0 bases at V and 1 base at J, with 7 bases between. From germline, CDR1 is SGHRS and CDR2 YFSETQ. The CDR3 contains 14 residues. CDR3 nucleotides: TGCGCCAGCAGCTTGGGACACCAGAACACTGAAGCTTTCTTT. This gives the protein CASSLGHQNTEAFF. Combining the CDR3 with reference TRBV5-1 and TRBJ1-1 gives the whole variable domain KAGVTQTPRYLIKTRGQQVTLSCSPISGHRSVSWYQQTPGQGLQFLFEYFSETQRNKGNFPGRFSGRQFSNSRSEMNVSTLELGDSALYLCASSLGHQNTEAFFGQGTRLTVV.

The chain employs TRBV6-1 and TRBJ2-7; no definite D call. Per the germline V gene, CDR1 is MNHNS and CDR2 is SASEGT. V lost 2 bases and J lost 3, with 8 bases in between. The CDR3 sequence is 13 residues long. CDR3 amino acids: CASSEPYDYEQYF. CDR3 nucleotide sequence: TGTGCCAGCAGTGAACCCTACGACTACGAGCAGTACTTC.

The chain uses TRBV3-1 (or the pseudogene TRBV3-2) and TRBJ1-1, with D unresolved. V lost 0 bases and J 11 bases, leaving 7 bases between the germline ends. CDR3 length: 11 residues. Germline lookup yields CDR1 LGHDT and CDR2 YNNKEL (reference sequence). CDR3 DNA: TGTGCCAGCAGCCAAGATAGGAGTGCTTTCTTT. This translates into CASSQDRSAFF.

The chain employs TRBV6-1 and TRBJ1-6; D call uncertain. V was cut by 2 bases and J by 6 bases, with 11 bases left in between. This CDR3 contains 15 residues. The germline gives CDR1 MNHNS, CDR2 SASEGT. As DNA, the CDR3 is TGTGCCAGCAGTGAAAGGCGGGGATCTAATTCACCCCTCCACTTT. This gives the protein CASSERRGSNSPLHF.

V is TRBV7-7 and J is TRBJ2-1, with D possibly being TRBD2 (6 bases). The V gene lost 3 bases and the J gene lost 10 bases, with 13 bases spanning the gap. The CDR3 spans 13 residues. Germline loops: CDR1 SSHAT, CDR2 FNYEAQ (reference sequence). CDR3 sequence (DNA): TGTGCCAGCAGCTTGTCTTATGGGAGGGAGCAGTTCTTC. Protein sequence: CASSLSYGREQFF.

V gene TRBV6-6 combines with J gene TRBJ2-1; 10 bases match TRBD2. Germline CDR1 MNHNY, CDR2 SVGAGI (reference sequence). The CDR3 covers 16 residues. The ends lost 6 bases at V and 1 base at J; junction bases unmatched: 6. CDR3 in amino acids: CASRPTSGTSYNEQFF. The CDR3 nucleotides are TGTGCCAGCAGACCTACTAGCGGGACTTCCTACAATGAGCAGTTCTTC.

CDR3 protein: CASSQVLGSSYEQYF. As DNA, the CDR3 is TGTGCCAGCAGCCAAGTCCTTGGGAGCTCCTACGAGCAGTACTTC. The gene calls are TRBV3-1 (or the pseudogene TRBV3-2) and TRBJ2-7; D is possibly TRBD2 (5 bases). V lost 1 base and J 0 bases, leaving 10 bases between the germline ends. The V gene's germline CDR1 is LGHDT and CDR2 YNNKEL (reference sequence). This CDR3 has 15 residues.

CDR3 nucleotide sequence: TGCAGTGCTAGTAAACTTGGACAGTTCTCATCTGAAGCTTTCTTT. Translated: CSASKLGQFSSEAFF. This chain joins TRBV20-1 and TRBJ1-1; weak D call: TRBD1 (6 bases). Trimming shortened V by 3 bases and J by 6 bases, and 20 bases separated the two germline ends. Germline V gene sequence: CDR1 DFQATT, CDR2 SNEGSKA (reference sequence). The CDR3 contains 15 residues.

As for this clone: This sample includes further DNA sequences coding for the same CDR3. The CDR3 is CASSSRLAGTDTQYF. CDR3 nucleotide sequence: TGTGCCAGCAGCTCCCGACTAGCGGGGACAGATACGCAGTATTTT. V and J are TRBV7-2 and TRBJ2-3; TRBD2 agrees at 11 bases. The CDR3 runs 15 residues. The V segment lost 4 bases and the J segment 3 bases; nucleotides outside the gene matches: 3. CDR1 and CDR2 from the germline V gene are SGHTA and FQGNSA.

The rearrangement joins TRBV18 to TRBJ2-3; 7 nucleotides match TRBD2. The CDR3 runs to 15 residues. From germline, CDR1 is KGHSH and CDR2 LQKENI. V lost 1 base to trimming and J lost 5 bases; unmatched junction nucleotides: 6. As DNA, the CDR3 is TGTGCCAGCTCACCACGGGCGGGAGAAGGAGATACGCAGTATTTT. Translated: CASSPRAGEGDTQYF.